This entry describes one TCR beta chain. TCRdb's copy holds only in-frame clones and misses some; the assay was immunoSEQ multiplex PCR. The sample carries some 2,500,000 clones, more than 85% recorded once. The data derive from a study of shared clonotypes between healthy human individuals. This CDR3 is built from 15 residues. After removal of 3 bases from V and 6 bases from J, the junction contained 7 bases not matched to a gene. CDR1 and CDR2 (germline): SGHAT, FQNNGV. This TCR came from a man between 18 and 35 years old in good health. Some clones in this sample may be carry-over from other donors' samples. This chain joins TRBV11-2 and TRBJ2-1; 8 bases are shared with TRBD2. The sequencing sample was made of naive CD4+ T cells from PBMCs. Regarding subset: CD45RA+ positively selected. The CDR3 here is CASSFPRSGGNEQFF. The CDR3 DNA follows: TGTGCCAGCAGCTTCCCAAGGAGCGGGGGCAATGAGCAGTTCTTC.